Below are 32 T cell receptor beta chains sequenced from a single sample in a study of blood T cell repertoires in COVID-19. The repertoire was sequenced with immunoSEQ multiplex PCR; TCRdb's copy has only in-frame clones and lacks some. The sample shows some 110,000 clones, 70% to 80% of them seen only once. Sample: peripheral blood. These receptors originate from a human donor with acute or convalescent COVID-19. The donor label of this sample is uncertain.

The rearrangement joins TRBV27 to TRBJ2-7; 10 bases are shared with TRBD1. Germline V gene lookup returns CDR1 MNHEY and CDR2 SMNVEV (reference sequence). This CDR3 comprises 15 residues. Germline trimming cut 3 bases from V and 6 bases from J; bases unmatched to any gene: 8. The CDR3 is CASSFDRGRNGEQYF. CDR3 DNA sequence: TGTGCCAGCAGTTTTGACAGGGGGCGAAACGGCGAGCAGTACTTC.

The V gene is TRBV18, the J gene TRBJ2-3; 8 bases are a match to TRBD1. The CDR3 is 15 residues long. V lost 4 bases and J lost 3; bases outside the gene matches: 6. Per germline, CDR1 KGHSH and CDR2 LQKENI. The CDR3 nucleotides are TGTGCCAGCTCACTCGTCCGACAGGGGACAGATACGCAGTATTTT. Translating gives CASSLVRQGTDTQYF.

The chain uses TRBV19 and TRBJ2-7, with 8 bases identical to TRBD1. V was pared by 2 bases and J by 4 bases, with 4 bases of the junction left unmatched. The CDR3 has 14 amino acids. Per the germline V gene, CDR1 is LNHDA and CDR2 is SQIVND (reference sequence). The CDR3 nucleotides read TGTGCCAGTAGTATATTCCAGGGGGCTTACGAGCAGTACTTC. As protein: CASSIFQGAYEQYF.

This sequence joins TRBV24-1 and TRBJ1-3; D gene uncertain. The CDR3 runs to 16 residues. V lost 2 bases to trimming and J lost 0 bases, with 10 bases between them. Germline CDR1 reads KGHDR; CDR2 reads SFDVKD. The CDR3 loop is CATSDSPGNSGNTIYF. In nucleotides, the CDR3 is TGTGCCACCAGTGATTCCCCCGGGAACTCTGGAAACACCATATATTTT.

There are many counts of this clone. As DNA, the CDR3 is TGTGCCAGCAGACCCAACAGGGGTTCCTATAATTCACCCCTCCACTTT. It yields the protein CASRPNRGSYNSPLHF. The V and J genes are TRBV6-6 and TRBJ1-6; 7 nucleotides align to TRBD1. The CDR3 runs to 16 residues. Germline values: CDR1 MNHNY, CDR2 SVGAGI (reference sequence). V lost 6 bases, J lost 1 base, and 6 bases stayed unmatched.

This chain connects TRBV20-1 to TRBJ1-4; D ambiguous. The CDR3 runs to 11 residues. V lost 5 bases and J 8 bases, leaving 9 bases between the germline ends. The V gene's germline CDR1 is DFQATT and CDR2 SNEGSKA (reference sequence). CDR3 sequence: CSAPDGEKLFF. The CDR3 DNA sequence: TGCAGTGCTCCCGACGGGGAAAAACTGTTTTTT.

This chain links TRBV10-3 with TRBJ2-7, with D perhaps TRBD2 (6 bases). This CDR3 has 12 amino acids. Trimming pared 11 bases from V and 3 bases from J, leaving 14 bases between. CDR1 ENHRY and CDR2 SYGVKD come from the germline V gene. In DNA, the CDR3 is TGTGCCGTCTCAAAGACTAGCTACGAGCAGTACGTC. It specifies CAVSKTSYEQYV.

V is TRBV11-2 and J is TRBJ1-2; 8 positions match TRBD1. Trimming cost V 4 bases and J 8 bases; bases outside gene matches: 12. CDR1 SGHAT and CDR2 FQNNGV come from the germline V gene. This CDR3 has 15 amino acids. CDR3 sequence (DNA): TGTGCCAGCAGCTCCCGAGGGCAGGGGGCGCGGGGCTACACCTTC. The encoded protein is CASSSRGQGARGYTF.

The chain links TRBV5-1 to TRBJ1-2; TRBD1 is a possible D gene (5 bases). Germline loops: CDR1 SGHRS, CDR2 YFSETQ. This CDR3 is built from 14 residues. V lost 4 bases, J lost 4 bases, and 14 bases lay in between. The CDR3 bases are TGCGCCAGCAGCCCCCTCCTCAGGGCCTATGGCTACACCTTC. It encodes CASSPLLRAYGYTF.

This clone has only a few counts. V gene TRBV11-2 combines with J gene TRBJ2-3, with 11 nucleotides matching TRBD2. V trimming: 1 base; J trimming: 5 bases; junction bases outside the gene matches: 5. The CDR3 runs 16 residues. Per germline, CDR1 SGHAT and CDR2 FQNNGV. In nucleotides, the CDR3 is TGTGCCAGCAGCTTAGGGCTAGCGGGGGGTCAAGATACGCAGTATTTT. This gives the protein CASSLGLAGGQDTQYF.

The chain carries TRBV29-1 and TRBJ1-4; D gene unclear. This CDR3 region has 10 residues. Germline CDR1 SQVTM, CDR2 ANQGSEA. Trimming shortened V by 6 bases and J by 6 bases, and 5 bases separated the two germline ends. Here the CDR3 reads CSVGDEKLFF. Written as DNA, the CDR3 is TGCAGCGTAGGAGATGAAAAACTGTTTTTT. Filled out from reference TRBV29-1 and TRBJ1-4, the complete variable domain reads SAVISQKPSRDICQRGTSLTIQCQVDSQVTMMFWYRQQPGQSLTLIATANQGSEATYESGFVIDKFPISRPNLTFSTLTVSNMSPEDSSIYLCSVGDEKLFFGSGTQLSVL.

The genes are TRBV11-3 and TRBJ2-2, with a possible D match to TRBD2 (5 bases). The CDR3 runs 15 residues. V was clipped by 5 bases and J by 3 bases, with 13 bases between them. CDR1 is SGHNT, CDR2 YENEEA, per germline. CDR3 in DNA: TGTGCCAGCAGCCCGACGGGGATGGACACCGGGGAGCTGTTTTTT. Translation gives CASSPTGMDTGELFF.

CDR3: CASTPTGANVLTF. Here the CDR3 DNA reads TGTGCCAGCACCCCTACTGGGGCCAACGTCCTGACTTTC. This chain connects TRBV7-9 to TRBJ2-6, with D unclear. V was shortened by 7 bases and J by 2 bases, with 6 bases between the two germline ends. The CDR3 spans 13 residues. In germline, CDR1 is SEHNR, CDR2 FQNEAQ (reference sequence).

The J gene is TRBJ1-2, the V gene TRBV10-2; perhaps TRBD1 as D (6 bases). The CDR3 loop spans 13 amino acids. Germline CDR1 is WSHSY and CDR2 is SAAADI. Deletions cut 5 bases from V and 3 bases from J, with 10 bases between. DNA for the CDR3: TGCGCCAGCAGTTCACAGGGCTACTATGGCTACACCTTC. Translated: CASSSQGYYGYTF.

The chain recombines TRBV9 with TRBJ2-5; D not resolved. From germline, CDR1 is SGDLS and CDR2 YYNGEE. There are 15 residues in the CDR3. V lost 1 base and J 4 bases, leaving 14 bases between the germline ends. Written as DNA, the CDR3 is TGTGCCAGCAGCGTAAGACACGGTCAAGCAGAGACCCAGTACTTC. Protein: CASSVRHGQAETQYF.

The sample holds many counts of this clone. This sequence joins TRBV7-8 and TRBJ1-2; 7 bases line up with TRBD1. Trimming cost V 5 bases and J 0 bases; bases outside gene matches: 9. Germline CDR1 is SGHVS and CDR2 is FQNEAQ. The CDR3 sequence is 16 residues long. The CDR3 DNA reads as TGTGCCAGCAGCCGGATACAGGGGTCAGCTAACTATGGCTACACCTTC. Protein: CASSRIQGSANYGYTF.

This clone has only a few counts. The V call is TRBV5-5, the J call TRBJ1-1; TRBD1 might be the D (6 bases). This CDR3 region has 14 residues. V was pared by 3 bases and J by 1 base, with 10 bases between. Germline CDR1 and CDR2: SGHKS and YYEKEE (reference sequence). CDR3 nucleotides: TGTGCCAGCAGCTCCGGGACAACGAACACTGAAGCTTTCTTT. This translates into CASSSGTTNTEAFF.

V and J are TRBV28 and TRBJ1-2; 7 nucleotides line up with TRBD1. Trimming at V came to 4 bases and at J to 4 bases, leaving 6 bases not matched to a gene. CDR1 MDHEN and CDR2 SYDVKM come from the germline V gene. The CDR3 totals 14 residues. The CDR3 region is CASSYGQEGYGYTF. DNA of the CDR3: TGTGCCAGCAGTTACGGACAGGAAGGCTATGGCTACACCTTC.

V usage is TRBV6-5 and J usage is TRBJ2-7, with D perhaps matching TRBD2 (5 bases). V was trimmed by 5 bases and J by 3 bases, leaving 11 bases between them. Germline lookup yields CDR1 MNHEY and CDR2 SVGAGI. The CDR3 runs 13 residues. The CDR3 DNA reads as TGTGCCAGCAGTCGAACTAGGGACTACGAGCAGTACTTC. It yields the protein CASSRTRDYEQYF.

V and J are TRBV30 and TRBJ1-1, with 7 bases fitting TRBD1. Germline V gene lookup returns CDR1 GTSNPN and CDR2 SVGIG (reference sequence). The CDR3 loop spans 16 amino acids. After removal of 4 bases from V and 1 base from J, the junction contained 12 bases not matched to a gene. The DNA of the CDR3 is TGTGCCTGGACGAAGTGGGCGACAGGGCAGAACACTGAAGCTTTCTTT. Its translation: CAWTKWATGQNTEAFF.

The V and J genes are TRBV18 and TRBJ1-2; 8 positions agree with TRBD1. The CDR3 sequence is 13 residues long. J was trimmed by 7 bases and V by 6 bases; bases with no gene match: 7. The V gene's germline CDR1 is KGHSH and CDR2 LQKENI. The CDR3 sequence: CASSPNDRGGYTF. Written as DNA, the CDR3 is TGTGCCAGCTCGCCTAATGACAGGGGTGGCTACACCTTC.

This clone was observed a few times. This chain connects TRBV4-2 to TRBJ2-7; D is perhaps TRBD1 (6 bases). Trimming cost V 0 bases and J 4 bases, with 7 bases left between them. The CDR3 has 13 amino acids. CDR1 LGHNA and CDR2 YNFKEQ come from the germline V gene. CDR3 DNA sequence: TGTGCCAGCAGCCAAGATCAGGGGTACGAGCAGTACGTC. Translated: CASSQDQGYEQYV.

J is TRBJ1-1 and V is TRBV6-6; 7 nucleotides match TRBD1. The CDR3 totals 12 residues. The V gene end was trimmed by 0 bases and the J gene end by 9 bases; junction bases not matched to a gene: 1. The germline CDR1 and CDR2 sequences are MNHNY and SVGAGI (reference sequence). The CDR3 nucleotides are TGTGCCAGCAGTTACTCGACAGGGCAAGCTTTCTTT. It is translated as CASSYSTGQAFF.

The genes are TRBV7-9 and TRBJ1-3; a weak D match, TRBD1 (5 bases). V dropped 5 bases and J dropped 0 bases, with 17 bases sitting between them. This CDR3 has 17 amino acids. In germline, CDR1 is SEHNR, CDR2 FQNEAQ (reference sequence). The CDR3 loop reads CASSLSPTGRSGNTIYF. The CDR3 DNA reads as TGTGCCAGCAGCCTTAGTCCAACAGGCCGCTCTGGAAACACCATATATTTT.

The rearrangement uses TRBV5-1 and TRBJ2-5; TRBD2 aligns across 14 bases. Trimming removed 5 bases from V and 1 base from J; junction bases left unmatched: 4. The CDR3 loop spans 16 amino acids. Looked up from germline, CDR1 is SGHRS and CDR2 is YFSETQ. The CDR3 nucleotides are TGCGCCAGCAGAAGACTAGCGGGGGGGTCCCAAGAGACCCAGTACTTC. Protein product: CASRRLAGGSQETQYF.

CDR3 nucleotide sequence: TGTGCCAGCAGCAATTCTATGACAGGGAATCCCGGATCACCCCTCCACTTT. Amino acids: CASSNSMTGNPGSPLHF. J is TRBJ1-6 and V is TRBV2; 7 nucleotides align to TRBD1. Germline CDR1 is SNHLY and CDR2 is FYNNEI. The V gene end was trimmed by 6 bases and the J gene end by 10 bases; junction bases not matched to a gene: 18. The CDR3 totals 17 residues.

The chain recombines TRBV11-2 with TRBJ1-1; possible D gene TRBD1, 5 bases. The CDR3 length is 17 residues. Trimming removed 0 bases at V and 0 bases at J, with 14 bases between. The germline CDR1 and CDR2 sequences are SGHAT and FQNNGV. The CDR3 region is CASSLEGLDSLNTEAFF. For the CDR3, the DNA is TGTGCCAGCAGCTTAGAGGGCTTAGACAGCTTGAACACTGAAGCTTTCTTT.

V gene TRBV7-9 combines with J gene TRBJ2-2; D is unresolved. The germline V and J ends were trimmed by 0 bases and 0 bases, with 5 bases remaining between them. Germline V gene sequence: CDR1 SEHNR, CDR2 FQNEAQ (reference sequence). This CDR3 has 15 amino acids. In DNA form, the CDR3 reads TGTGCCAGCAGCTTAGCGACTTCGAACACCGGGGAGCTGTTTTTT. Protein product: CASSLATSNTGELFF.

In DNA, the CDR3 is TGTGCCAGCAGCTTAGTCGTAGAAGAAGCTTTCTTT. This gives the protein CASSLVVEEAFF. The gene calls are TRBV7-9 and TRBJ1-1; D unresolved. The germline V and J ends were trimmed by 1 base and 8 bases, with 8 bases remaining between them. There are 12 residues in the CDR3. The germline CDR1 and CDR2 sequences are SEHNR and FQNEAQ (reference sequence).

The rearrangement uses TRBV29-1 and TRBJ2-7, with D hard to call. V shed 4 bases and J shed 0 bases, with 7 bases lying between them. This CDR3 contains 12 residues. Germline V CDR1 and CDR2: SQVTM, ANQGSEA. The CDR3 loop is CSVADNSYEQYV. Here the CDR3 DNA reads TGCAGCGTTGCCGACAACTCCTACGAGCAGTACGTC.

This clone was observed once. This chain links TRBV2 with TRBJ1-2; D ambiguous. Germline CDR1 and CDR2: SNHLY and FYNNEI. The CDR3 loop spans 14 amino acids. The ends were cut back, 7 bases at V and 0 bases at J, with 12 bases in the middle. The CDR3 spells CASIFDRANYGYTF. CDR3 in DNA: TGTGCCAGCATTTTCGATAGAGCTAACTATGGCTACACCTTC.

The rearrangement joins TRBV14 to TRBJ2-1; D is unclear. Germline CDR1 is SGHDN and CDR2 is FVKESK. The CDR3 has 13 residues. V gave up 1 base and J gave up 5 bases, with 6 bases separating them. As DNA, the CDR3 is TGTGCCAGCAGCCAAGCCAGAAACAATGAGCAGTTCTTC. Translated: CASSQARNNEQFF. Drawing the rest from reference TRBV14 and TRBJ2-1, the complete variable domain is EAGVTQFPSHSVIEKGQTVTLRCDPISGHDNLYWYRRVMGKEIKFLLHFVKESKQDESGMPNNRFLAERTGGTYSTLKVQPAELEDSGVYFCASSQARNNEQFFGPGTRLTVL.